These 27 T cell receptor beta chains were all obtained from the same sample, sequenced in a study of neurological immune-mediated disorders (dated by TCRdb to about 2019). The library was generated by 5' RACE. The sample was run on an Illumina HiSeq 2500. The raw public data were reprocessed by TCRdb itself: fastp quality trimming at Q25, MiXCR clonotype calling, in-frame beta chains only. Each entry merges the rows of one CDR3 protein and shows their most common DNA and genes. A total of 77,000 or so distinct CDR3 sequences appear in this sample, 9.4% of them only once. 1.7% of the sample is in the top ten clones. Sequenced sample: PBMCs. The receptor set was obtained from a man aged 50 or older in good health.

This clonotype was found many times. The chain combines TRBV27 with TRBJ2-2, with 8 nucleotides matching TRBD2. The V and J ends lost 8 bases and 0 bases, in that order; junction bases with no gene match: 5. The CDR3 sequence is 15 residues long. Germline V lookup: CDR1 MNHEY, CDR2 SMNVEV (reference sequence). DNA of the CDR3: TGTGCCAGCCGCAAACTAGCGGCGAACACCGGGGAGCTGTTTTTT. Its translation is CASRKLAANTGELFF.

The sample holds many counts of this clonotype. The chain uses TRBV5-1 and TRBJ1-5; no reliable D call. The CDR3 runs 15 residues. V was shortened by 0 bases and J by 0 bases, with 7 bases between the two germline ends. The germline V gene has CDR1 SGHRS and CDR2 YFSETQ. CDR3 loop: CASSLDGVSNQPQHF. CDR3 coding DNA: TGCGCCAGCAGCTTGGACGGGGTTAGCAATCAGCCCCAGCATTTT.

This clonotype came up many times. The gene calls are TRBV5-1 and TRBJ2-1; unclear D gene. Germline V lookup: CDR1 SGHRS, CDR2 YFSETQ. Trimming took 4 bases from V and 5 from J, leaving 13 bases between them. The CDR3 runs to 14 residues. The CDR3: CASSPLVRDNEQFF. The CDR3 DNA sequence: TGCGCCAGCAGCCCACTTGTACGTGACAATGAGCAGTTCTTC.

This clonotype was recorded at least ten times. The chain is built from TRBV4-2 and TRBJ2-1; D remains unclear. The CDR3 sequence is 12 residues long. Trimming stripped 2 bases from V and 6 bases from J, with 5 bases between. Germline CDR1 LGHNA, CDR2 YNFKEQ. The CDR3 region has the DNA TGTGCCAGCAGCCAACCACCCAATGAGCAGTTCTTC. Amino acids: CASSQPPNEQFF.

This clonotype was observed at least ten times. The chain carries TRBV27 and TRBJ1-1; TRBD1 aligns across 9 bases. The CDR3 is 13 amino acids. V shed 5 bases and J 4 bases; nucleotides not matched to a gene: 2. Looked up from germline, CDR1 is MNHEY and CDR2 is SMNVEV (reference sequence). This CDR3 is CASSGDRATEAFF. The CDR3 DNA follows: TGTGCCAGCAGTGGGGACAGGGCCACTGAAGCTTTCTTT.

There are a few counts of this clonotype. The J gene is TRBJ2-7, the V gene TRBV19, with 12 bases matching TRBD1. Germline V gives CDR1 LNHDA, CDR2 SQIVND (reference sequence). CDR3 size: 16 residues. The J segment lost 4 bases and the V segment lost 2 bases, leaving 6 bases of the junction unmatched. CDR3 nucleotides: TGTGCCAGTAGTATACAAGGGACAGGGGGCGCGTACGAGCAGTACTTC. As protein: CASSIQGTGGAYEQYF.

This clonotype was detected ten times or more. This rearrangement joins TRBV5-1 to TRBJ1-3; D unclear. This CDR3 is 16 amino acids long. V lost 4 bases and J lost 0, with 14 bases in between. CDR1 is SGHRS, CDR2 YFSETQ, per germline. The CDR3 here is CASSPPDRASGNTIYF. CDR3 coding DNA: TGCGCCAGCAGCCCCCCCGACCGCGCCTCTGGAAACACCATATATTTT.

This clonotype was found many times. The rearrangement links TRBV5-1 to TRBJ2-3, with TRBD2 matching 14 bases. Trimming cost V 0 bases and J 7 bases; bases outside gene matches: 4. In germline, CDR1 is SGHRS, CDR2 YFSETQ. The CDR3 sequence is 16 residues long. As DNA, the CDR3 is TGCGCCAGCAGCTTGGCCGGGACTAGCGGGAGAAATACGCAGTATTTT. Translated, it gives CASSLAGTSGRNTQYF.

Ten or more counts support this clonotype. The CDR3 bases are TGTGCCAGCAGCTTGTTCGCCGCGTCTGGAAACACCATATATTTT. Translated: CASSLFAASGNTIYF. V gene TRBV5-6 combines with J gene TRBJ1-3; D gene ambiguous. The germline V gene has CDR1 SGHDT and CDR2 YYEEEE. This CDR3 spans 15 amino acids. Trimming left V 1 base short and J 1 base short, with 9 bases between.

This clonotype was picked up many times. This chain connects TRBV20-1 to TRBJ1-1; D is undetermined. The CDR3 sequence is 12 residues long. The V gene lost 3 bases and the J gene lost 5 bases, with 10 bases spanning the gap. Germline V gene data show CDR1 as DFQATT and CDR2 as SNEGSKA (reference sequence). CDR3 residues: CSARSGLTEAFF. The CDR3 DNA reads as TGCAGTGCTAGGAGTGGGTTGACTGAAGCTTTCTTT.

This clonotype has only a few counts. V and J are TRBV29-1 and TRBJ2-1, with no clear D. CDR1 and CDR2 from the germline V gene are SQVTM and ANQGSEA. This CDR3 has 15 amino acids. Trimming shortened V by 3 bases and J by 3 bases, and 15 bases separated the two germline ends. The CDR3 sequence: CSVDPSRLDYNEQFF. CDR3 DNA: TGCAGCGTTGACCCCTCCCGACTGGACTACAATGAGCAGTTCTTC.

A note on this clonotype: Possible read error: a much larger clone is one base away. V is TRBV5-1 and J is TRBJ1-2; D is perhaps TRBD1 (5 bases). Germline-derived CDR1 and CDR2 are SGHRS and YFSETQ. CDR3 length: 11 amino acids. The ends were cut back, 4 bases at V and 12 bases at J, with 13 bases in the middle. CDR3: CASSRGGSNTF. The DNA for the CDR3 is TGCGCCAGCAGCCGGGGCGGAAGCAACACCTTC. The entire variable domain, with the rest obtained from reference TRBV5-1 and TRBJ1-2, is as follows: KAGVTQTPRYLIKTRGQQVTLSCSPISGHRSVSWYQQTPGQGLQFLFEYFSETQRNKGNFPGRFSGRQFSNSRSEMNVSTLELGDSALYLCASSRGGSNTFGSGTRLTVV.

This clonotype has a count of ten or more. J is TRBJ1-4 and V is TRBV10-3; D ambiguous. Germline lookup yields CDR1 ENHRY and CDR2 SYGVKD. V was pared by 4 bases and J by 5 bases, with 8 bases between. CDR3 length: 13 residues. The CDR3 loop reads CAISGEGNEKLFF. DNA for the CDR3: TGTGCCATCAGTGGAGAGGGAAATGAAAAACTGTTTTTT.

This clonotype was picked up many times. The rearrangement uses TRBV20-1 and TRBJ2-5, with D possibly being TRBD1 or TRBD2 (5 bases each). Germline loops: CDR1 DFQATT, CDR2 SNEGSKA (reference sequence). This CDR3 comprises 15 residues. V lost 3 bases and J 5 bases, leaving 19 bases between the germline ends. The CDR3 nucleotides read TGCAGTGCTAGTTCTCCCGCGGGCAGGGACGAGACCCAGTACTTC. Translated, it gives CSASSPAGRDETQYF.

This clonotype has at least ten counts. The chain couples TRBV20-1 to TRBJ2-5, with 7 bases fitting TRBD2. After removal of 0 bases from V and 9 bases from J, the junction contained 22 bases not matched to a gene. Germline CDR1 reads DFQATT; CDR2 reads SNEGSKA (reference sequence). This CDR3 region has 18 residues. The CDR3 DNA is TGCAGTGCTAGAGATGACACCCGGAGCAGCAAAACTAGCGAGCCCCAGTACTTC. This gives the protein CSARDDTRSSKTSEPQYF.

This clonotype came up many times. V is TRBV14 and J is TRBJ2-1, with D unclear. Trimming stripped 0 bases from V and 9 bases from J, with 9 bases between. CDR1 SGHDN and CDR2 FVKESK come from the germline V gene. The CDR3 is made up of 13 amino acids. Here the CDR3 DNA reads TGTGCCAGCAGCCAAGATACTATGAGTGAGCAGTTCTTC. This encodes CASSQDTMSEQFF.

At least ten counts were recorded for this clonotype. The chain combines TRBV20-1 with TRBJ2-5, with 8 positions matching TRBD2. The CDR3 covers 15 residues. Germline V CDR1 and CDR2: DFQATT, SNEGSKA (reference sequence). V shed 0 bases and J 4 bases; nucleotides not matched to a gene: 7. As DNA, the CDR3 is TGCAGTGCTAGAGAAGTAGCGGGAATGGGAGAGACCCAGTACTTC. Protein product: CSAREVAGMGETQYF.

This clonotype has ten or more counts. V gene TRBV6-5 combines with J gene TRBJ1-3; D is unclear. V was pared by 0 bases and J by 3 bases, with 9 bases between. CDR3 length equals 15 residues. Per germline, CDR1 MNHEY and CDR2 SVGAGI. For the CDR3, the DNA is TGTGCCAGCAGTTACTCGAAAGGATTTGGAAACACCATATATTTT. Amino acid sequence: CASSYSKGFGNTIYF.

The table lists this clonotype with many counts. The chain links TRBV2 to TRBJ2-5, with a tentative D call TRBD1 (6 bases). This CDR3 is 14 amino acids long. Between the trimmed V and J ends, which lost 3 bases and 4 bases, there was a span of 12 bases. CDR1 is SNHLY and CDR2 is FYNNEI in the germline V gene. The CDR3 DNA reads TGTGCCAGCAGTGAGTTGGGGGCCCCAGAGACCCAGTACTTC. It yields the protein CASSELGAPETQYF.

This clonotype has ten or more counts. V and J are TRBV5-6 and TRBJ1-1; the match to TRBD1 covers 10 bases. The CDR3 runs 14 residues. V was pared by 4 bases and J by 4 bases, with 4 bases of the junction left unmatched. CDR1 is SGHDT, CDR2 YYEEEE, per germline. The CDR3 sequence: CASSTRDRGTEAFF. The CDR3 nucleotides read TGTGCCAGCAGCACCCGGGACAGGGGCACTGAAGCTTTCTTT.

In its sample, this clonotype was seen many times. The chain links TRBV12-3 or TRBV12-4 to TRBJ2-3, with 10 bases identical to TRBD2. J gave up 2 bases and V 5 bases, and 4 bases lay outside the gene matches. CDR3 length: 15 residues. CDR3 region: CASSLLAGITDTQYF. CDR3 DNA sequence: TGTGCCAGCAGTCTACTAGCGGGGATCACAGATACGCAGTATTTT.

This clonotype was counted at least ten times. The chain recombines TRBV24-1 with TRBJ2-3; maybe TRBD2 (5 bases). Trimming removed 5 bases from V and 3 bases from J, with 8 bases in between. The germline gives CDR1 KGHDR, CDR2 SFDVKD. This CDR3 has 13 residues. The CDR3 spells CATSGLATDTQYF. CDR3 bases: TGTGCCACCAGTGGCTTAGCGACAGATACGCAGTATTTT.

This clonotype was recorded at least ten times. The chain combines TRBV3-1 with TRBJ1-5; D is unresolved. This CDR3 spans 11 amino acids. Germline CDR1 reads LGHDT; CDR2 reads YNNKEL (reference sequence). V lost 4 bases to trimming and J lost 8 bases, with 6 bases between them. In DNA form, the CDR3 reads TGTGCCAGCAGCCCAAAAAAGCCCCAGCATTTT. Translated: CASSPKKPQHF.

This clonotype was seen repeatedly, ten times or more. Here the CDR3 reads CASSGTGATNEKLFF. The DNA of the CDR3 is TGTGCCAGCAGCGGGACGGGCGCAACTAATGAAAAACTGTTTTTT. The V gene is TRBV5-5, the J gene TRBJ1-4; D is possibly TRBD1 (5 bases). The CDR3 contains 15 residues. With 4 bases removed from V and 0 bases from J, the gap between germline ends came to 10 bases. Germline assignment: CDR1 SGHKS and CDR2 YYEKEE (reference sequence).

This clonotype was picked up many times. This chain connects TRBV7-3 to TRBJ2-7; tentative D call: TRBD1 (6 bases). CDR3 length equals 15 residues. CDR1 and CDR2 (germline): SGHTA, FQGTGA. V was shortened by 3 bases and J by 6 bases, with 18 bases between the two germline ends. The chain's CDR3 is CASSFLLTGLREQYF. The CDR3 DNA follows: TGTGCCAGCAGCTTCCTCCTAACAGGGCTTCGCGAGCAGTACTTC.

At least ten counts were recorded for this clonotype. The gene calls are TRBV30 and TRBJ1-6; 9 nucleotides align to TRBD1. Germline V gene data show CDR1 as GTSNPN and CDR2 as SVGIG (reference sequence). The trim removed 3 bases at V and 10 bases at J, leaving 4 bases unmatched. The CDR3 sequence is 13 residues long. CDR3 sequence reads: CAWRWDRVSPLHF. As DNA, the CDR3 is TGTGCCTGGAGGTGGGACAGGGTCTCACCCCTCCACTTT. Full variable domain (rest looked up from reference TRBV30 and TRBJ1-6): SQTIHQWPATLVQPVGSPLSLECTVEGTSNPNLYWYRQAAGRGLQLLFYSVGIGQISSEVPQNLSASRPQDRQFILSSKKLLLSDSGFYLCAWRWDRVSPLHFGNGTRLTVT.

This clonotype was detected only a few times. This chain connects TRBV7-2 to TRBJ2-1, with 9 bases matching TRBD1. J was trimmed by 8 bases and V by 4 bases; bases with no gene match: 6. Germline V lookup: CDR1 SGHTA, CDR2 FQGNSA. This CDR3 is 14 amino acids long. CDR3 in amino acids: CASSWGTGYHEQFF. The CDR3 DNA sequence: TGTGCCAGCAGCTGGGGGACAGGGTACCATGAGCAGTTCTTC.